These T cell receptor beta chains were read from a single sample in a study of metastatic and nonmetastatic thyroid tumors. TCRdb reassembled clones from the PCR reads with MiXCR. The data contain 30,000 to 35,000 clones, less than 40% of them singletons. The sequenced sample was tumor tissue. The source of these receptors is a female donor with papillary thyroid cancer or a benign thyroid nodule (not recorded which). Some clones in this sample may be carry-over from other donors' samples. CDR3s include the opening cysteine and the closing phenylalanine or tryptophan. A D gene is named only where the DNA matches it firmly. Rows give clone size only sometimes, using once, few, many, or a class for an expanded clone.

d_call | j_call | v_call | clone_size | cdr3_nt | cdr3_aa
TRBD1 | TRBJ1-1 | TRBV6-1 | few | TGTGCCACGAAAGGACAGGGGGGGACTGAAGCTTTCTTT | CATKGQGGTEAFF
TRBD2 | TRBJ2-3 | TRBV6-1 | few | TGTGCCAGCAGTACGGGAGGGCCCTGGGGTACGCAGTATTTT | CASSTGGPWGTQYF
NA | TRBJ2-2 | TRBV24-1 | few | TGTGCCACCAGTGCCTACACCGGGGAGCTGTTTTTT | CATSAYTGELFF
TRBD1 | TRBJ1-6 | TRBV30 | NA | TGTGCCTGGACGGACAGGTATAATTCACCCCTCCACTTT | CAWTDRYNSPLHF
NA | TRBJ2-3 | TRBV11-2 | NA | TGTGCCAGCAGCTTAACCGGGGAGGCAGATACGCAGTATTTT | CASSLTGEADTQYF
TRBD2 | TRBJ2-1 | TRBV5-6 | NA | TGTGCCAGCAGCTTAGGCGGGAGTTCGTACAATGAGCAGTTCTTC | CASSLGGSSYNEQFF
NA | TRBJ1-4 | TRBV15 | few | TGTGCCACCAGCAGAGATATGGGAAAACTGTTTTTT | CATSRDMGKLFF
TRBD1 | TRBJ2-1 | TRBV30 | NA | TGTGCCGGGGGACAGTACAATGAGCAGTTCTTC | CAGGQYNEQFF
TRBD1 | TRBJ2-6 | TRBV7-3 | few | TGTGCCAGCAGCCTCTCGGGACAGGGTTTTGATGGGGCCAACGTCCTGACTTTC | CASSLSGQGFDGANVLTF
NA | TRBJ2-2 | TRBV6-1 | few | TGTGCCAGCATGTGGAGGGACGGTCGCACCGGGGAGCTGTTTTTT | CASMWRDGRTGELFF
NA | TRBJ2-7 | TRBV20-1 | few | TGCAGTGCTAGAGGAGAGGCCCGCCGGGACCTCCAAAGCTACGAGCAGTACTTC | CSARGEARRDLQSYEQYF
NA | TRBJ2-2 | TRBV5-1 | NA | TGCGCCAGCAGCCCGTTGGAGGGCACCGGGGAGCTGTTTTTT | CASSPLEGTGELFF
NA | TRBJ1-2 | TRBV30 | NA | TGTGCCTGGAGTGTACGAATTTTGGCCTCGGACAGCTATGGCTACACCTTC | CAWSVRILASDSYGYTF
NA | TRBJ1-1 | TRBV12-3/TRBV12-4 | NA | TGTGCCAGCAGTTACCGCAGGGAGATGAACACTGAAGCTTTCTTT | CASSYRREMNTEAFF
TRBD2 | TRBJ2-5 | TRBV19 | few | TGTGCCAGTAGTATTACGGGGAGCGGGAAAACCCAGTACTTC | CASSITGSGKTQYF
NA | TRBJ2-5 | TRBV7-2 | NA | TGTGCCAGCAGCTTAAACGTGGGGGCACAAGAGACCCAGTACTTC | CASSLNVGAQETQYF
NA | TRBJ2-1 | TRBV27 | NA | TGTGCCAGCAGTTCTAGCGAAGCCTCCTACAATGAGCAGTTCTTC | CASSSSEASYNEQFF
NA | TRBJ2-7 | TRBV6-1 | NA | TGTGCCAGCAGTGAATCTGGGGCAGGTTCCTACGAGCAGTACTTC | CASSESGAGSYEQYF
NA | TRBJ1-2 | TRBV20-1 | NA | TGCAGTGCTAGTCTCCCCGACAGTTCTGGCTACACCTTC | CSASLPDSSGYTF
NA | TRBJ1-4 | TRBV6-1 | few | TGTGCCAGCTTTGGGGGGGGCGCGGGTGAAAAACTGTTTTTT | CASFGGGAGEKLFF
NA | TRBJ2-7 | TRBV27 | NA | TGTGCCAGCAGTCCAAACAGGTTACGCGAGCAGTACTTC | CASSPNRLREQYF
TRBD1 | TRBJ2-1 | TRBV5-1 | NA | TGCGCCAGCAGCCCAGACAGGGGGCTACGCAATGAGCAGTTCTTC | CASSPDRGLRNEQFF
TRBD1 | TRBJ2-2 | TRBV6-1 | NA | TGTGCCACCGGGACAGGATCAAACACCGGGGAGCTGTTTTTT | CATGTGSNTGELFF
TRBD2 | TRBJ2-7 | TRBV9 | NA | TGTGCCAGCAGCGTCAGCGGGGACGCCTCCTACGAGCAGTACTTC | CASSVSGDASYEQYF
TRBD2 | TRBJ2-7 | TRBV7-8 | NA | TGTGCCAGCAGCAAATCGGTACTAGCGGGGGGCCCCTACGAGCAGTACTTC | CASSKSVLAGGPYEQYF
TRBD1 | TRBJ2-2 | TRBV11-3 | NA | TGTGCCAGCGGGAAGAGGACAGGGGGTAAAACCGGGGAGCTGTTTTTT | CASGKRTGGKTGELFF
NA | TRBJ1-6 | TRBV6-4 | NA | TGTGCCAGCAGTGAAGGACAGAATTCACCCCTCCACTTT | CASSEGQNSPLHF
NA | TRBJ2-3 | TRBV5-1 | NA | TGCGCCAGCAGCATATCTAGCACAGATACGCAGTATTTT | CASSISSTDTQYF
NA | TRBJ1-2 | TRBV6-1 | NA | TGTGCCAGCAGTGAACCTGAGGGCAGGGCTTATGGCTACACCTTC | CASSEPEGRAYGYTF
TRBD1 | TRBJ1-2 | TRBV6-1 | few | TGTGCCAGCAGTGAAGCAACCGGGACAGATTACGGCTATGGCTACACCTTC | CASSEATGTDYGYGYTF
NA | TRBJ2-2 | TRBV12-3/TRBV12-4 | NA | TGTGCCAGCAGACAGGGTAACATCGCCGGGGAGCTGTTTTTT | CASRQGNIAGELFF
TRBD1 | TRBJ2-7 | TRBV20-1 | NA | TGCAGTGCTACGGACAGGGGGCTCTACGAGCAGTACTTC | CSATDRGLYEQYF
NA | TRBJ2-7 | TRBV20-1 | NA | TGCAGTGCTAGAGATTATAGTGGCAGGGGCCCCTCCTACGAGCAGTACTTC | CSARDYSGRGPSYEQYF
TRBD2 | TRBJ2-3 | TRBV6-1 | NA | TGTGCCAGCAGTGAATCAGCGGGAGCTGCAGATACGCAGTATTTT | CASSESAGAADTQYF
TRBD1 | TRBJ2-2 | TRBV10-3 | few | TGTGCCATCAGGGACAGGGAATTCGGCGGGGAGCTGTTTTTT | CAIRDREFGGELFF
NA | TRBJ1-1 | TRBV28 | large | TGTGCCAGCAGTTTAAGGCGGGGCGGGTTAACTGAAGCTTTCTTT | CASSLRRGGLTEAFF
TRBD2 | TRBJ2-3 | TRBV6-1 | few | TGTGCCAGCAGTGATACTAGCGGGAGACCCACAGATACGCAGTATTTT | CASSDTSGRPTDTQYF
NA | TRBJ1-2 | TRBV28 | NA | TGTGCCAGCACCGCCCGGAGGGAGGGCTACACCTTC | CASTARREGYTF
NA | TRBJ1-1 | TRBV6-6 | NA | TGTGCCAGCAGTTACGGGGGGCTCCAGGTCACTGAAGCTTTCTTT | CASSYGGLQVTEAFF
TRBD2 | TRBJ2-7 | TRBV7-9 | NA | TGTGCCAGCAGCCCCTGGGAGGGGTTGAGCTACGAGCAGTACTTC | CASSPWEGLSYEQYF
TRBD1 | TRBJ1-1 | TRBV20-1 | NA | TGCAGTGCTTTAAGACAGGGCATGAACACTGAAGCTTTCTTT | CSALRQGMNTEAFF
TRBD1 | TRBJ1-2 | TRBV6-1 | NA | TGTGCCAGCAACTTCCGTCAGGGGGCTTGGCTTAACTATGGCTACACCTTC | CASNFRQGAWLNYGYTF
NA | TRBJ2-7 | TRBV5-1 | NA | TGCGCCAGCAGCTCGATCGGGGGCTACGAGCAGTACTTC | CASSSIGGYEQYF
NA | TRBJ2-2 | TRBV29-1 | many | TGCAGCGTTGTCGGCAGGAACACCGGGGAGCTGTTTTTT | CSVVGRNTGELFF
NA | TRBJ2-1 | TRBV6-5 | NA | TGTGCCAGCAGTTACTCGTTTCGTCATGAGCAGTTCTTC | CASSYSFRHEQFF
TRBD2 | TRBJ2-3 | TRBV5-1 | NA | TGCGCCAGCAGCTTTAGCGGGATCACAGATACGCAGTATTTT | CASSFSGITDTQYF
NA | TRBJ1-3 | TRBV7-8 | NA | TGTGCCAGCAGCTTAAGCAGCGCCGCACCTGGAAACACCATATATTTT | CASSLSSAAPGNTIYF